Below, one T cell receptor beta chain is given with its context. Assay: immunoSEQ multiplex PCR; the TCRdb copy retains only in-frame clones and omits some. The sample lists about 2,200,000 clones, about 92% occurring once. The data were taken from a study of shared clonotypes between healthy human individuals. V trimming: 4 bases; J trimming: 3 bases; junction bases outside the gene matches: 7. CDR1 is MGHDK and CDR2 is SYGVNS in the germline V gene. CDR3 length equals 15 residues. Naive CD8 isolation took CD45RO-negative cells positively selected for CCR7 and excluded terminally differentiated effector memory CD45RA+ cells.

This chain links TRBV25-1 with TRBJ2-7; the match to TRBD1 covers 9 bases. This TCR was sampled from a man between 18 and 29 years old in good health. Some clones in this sample may be carry-over from other donors' samples. Sequencing input: naive CD8+ T cells from PBMCs. The CDR3 DNA reads as TGTGCCAGCAGTGCAGAGGGACAGGGAGGCTACGAGCAGTACTTC. It translates to CASSAEGQGGYEQYF.